The text below deals with one T cell receptor (beta chain). As yet, its antigen is unknown. TCRdb keeps only in-frame clones here, not all; method: immunoSEQ multiplex PCR. The sample has about 83,000 clones, around 80% seen once; the top ten hold 2.2%. These data come from a study of ipilimumab plus nivolumab after autologous stem cell transplantation. Overall study context: The DLBCL cohort had primary refractory and relapsed disease, with 18-month progression-free survival of around 84% and 29%. Study-level results: Per the authors, repertoire, Treg and microbiota data justify further study.

CDR1 and CDR2 from the germline V gene are KGHSH and LQKENI. V lost 6 bases and J 0 bases, leaving 15 bases between the germline ends. The length of the CDR3 is 16 residues. Patients received nivolumab 3 mg/kg at weeks 1, 4, 7, 10, then fortnightly to week 26. The sequence derives from a male donor with diffuse large B-cell lymphoma. The material sequenced was PBMCs, taken in a trial of ipilimumab plus nivolumab as post-transplant consolidation. The chain employs TRBV18 and TRBJ1-3; TRBD1 might be the D (6 bases). The CDR3, as DNA: TGTGCCAGCTCGCTAGGGGACACTATCTCTGGAAACACCATATATTTT. Its protein is CASSLGDTISGNTIYF.